A selection of T cell receptor beta chains follows, all from one sample in a study of cytomegalovirus exposure and HLA in healthy donors. Sequenced by immunoSEQ multiplex PCR; TCRdb stores in-frame clones only, minus some. The sample yields roughly 120,000 clones, of which the top ten take up roughly 2.5%. Sequencing was carried out using PBMCs. Source of these receptors: a man aged 25-40 years in good health and CMV-seronegative. The CDR3 runs from the conserved cysteine through the conserved F or W. D genes are given only for firm matches.

v_gene,d_gene,j_gene,CDR3aa,CDR3nt
TRBV2,-,TRBJ2-3,CASSERASTDTQYF,TGTGCCAGCAGTGAAAGAGCGAGCACAGATACGCAGTATTTT
TRBV28,-,TRBJ1-1,CASSLREPEAFF,TGTGCCAGCAGTTTAAGGGAGCCTGAAGCTTTCTTT
TRBV5-1,-,TRBJ1-1,CASSSQGVNTEAFF,TGCGCCAGCAGCTCACAGGGCGTGAACACTGAAGCTTTCTTT
TRBV25-1,-,TRBJ2-2,CASSDTGWNTGELFF,TGTGCCAGCAGTGATACAGGGTGGAACACCGGGGAGCTGTTTTTT
TRBV7-2,TRBD1,TRBJ1-1,CASSGQTGVWTEAFF,TGTGCCAGCAGCGGCCAGACAGGGGTTTGGACTGAAGCTTTCTTT
TRBV6-5,-,TRBJ2-4,CASSAVSPGNIQYF,TGTGCCAGCAGCGCTGTTTCCCCCGGTAACATTCAGTACTTC
TRBV30,-,TRBJ2-3,CAWRGSPDTQYF,TGTGCCTGGAGAGGGAGCCCAGATACGCAGTATTTT
TRBV6-6,TRBD1,TRBJ1-2,CASSSPGQGAHYGYTF,TGTGCCAGCAGCTCACCGGGACAGGGTGCCCACTATGGCTACACCTTC
TRBV11-1,TRBD1,TRBJ2-5,CASSTGTGSETQYF,TGTGCCAGCAGCACTGGGACAGGGTCAGAGACCCAGTACTTC
TRBV30,TRBD2,TRBJ2-2,CARASGEHGELFF,TGTGCCCGGGCGAGCGGGGAGCACGGGGAGCTGTTTTTT
TRBV18,TRBD2,TRBJ2-1,CASSSYLAGGPNEQFF,TGTGCCAGCTCATCATACCTAGCGGGAGGGCCGAATGAGCAGTTCTTC
TRBV2,TRBD1,TRBJ1-4,CASTKEGASEKLFF,TGTGCCAGTACTAAAGAGGGGGCTAGCGAAAAACTGTTTTTT
TRBV12-5,TRBD1,TRBJ2-3,CASGLSDRGQSDTQYF,TGTGCTAGTGGGCTGAGTGACAGGGGGCAGTCAGATACGCAGTATTTT
TRBV19,-,TRBJ1-2,CASTDLQGLDGYTF,TGTGCCAGTACTGATCTGCAGGGACTGGATGGCTACACCTTC
TRBV9,TRBD1,TRBJ2-1,CASSQKGTGPYNEQFF,TGTGCCAGCAGCCAAAAAGGGACAGGGCCCTACAATGAGCAGTTCTTC
TRBV11-1,-,TRBJ2-1,CASSRGGGRTQQFF,TGTGCCAGCAGCCGAGGCGGTGGTCGGACTCAGCAGTTCTTC
TRBV19,-,TRBJ2-5,CASSIDLAGQETQYF,TGTGCCAGTAGTATAGATCTGGCAGGCCAAGAGACCCAGTACTTC
TRBV5-1,TRBD2,TRBJ2-3,CASSLGGEGADTQYF,TGCGCCAGCAGCTTGGGCGGGGAGGGTGCAGATACGCAGTATTTT
TRBV18,TRBD1,TRBJ1-2,CASSPGTGTGYGYTF,TGTGCCAGCTCACCCGGGACAGGGACCGGCTATGGCTACACCTTC
TRBV7-9,-,TRBJ1-4,CASSLGGRGTNEKLFF,TGTGCCAGCAGCTTAGGAGGGCGGGGAACCAATGAAAAACTGTTTTTT
TRBV5-4,-,TRBJ2-3,CASSLNQGTDTQYF,TGTGCCAGCAGCTTGAATCAGGGCACAGATACGCAGTATTTT
TRBV28,-,TRBJ2-5,CASNPAGVGETQYF,TGTGCCAGCAACCCCGCCGGAGTGGGAGAGACCCAGTACTTC
TRBV29-1,-,TRBJ1-1,CSVEEAGPRAFF,TGCAGCGTTGAAGAGGCGGGGCCCCGAGCTTTCTTT
TRBV12-5,TRBD1,TRBJ2-1,CASGLGTGGNEQFF,TGTGCTAGTGGCCTCGGGACAGGGGGAAATGAGCAGTTCTTC
TRBV4-3,-,TRBJ2-3,CASSQDRRATDTQYF,TGCGCCAGCAGCCAAGATAGGAGGGCCACAGATACGCAGTATTTT
TRBV6-6,TRBD2,TRBJ2-7,CATVAGASYEQYF,TGTGCCACAGTAGCGGGAGCGTCCTACGAGCAGTACTTC
TRBV7-3,-,TRBJ2-1,CASSLTASSYNEQFF,TGTGCCAGCAGCTTGACGGCTAGCTCCTACAATGAGCAGTTCTTC
TRBV4-2,TRBD2,TRBJ2-5,CASSQKPLGRQETQYF,TGTGCCAGCAGCCAAAAACCCCTCGGGAGGCAAGAGACCCAGTACTTC
TRBV18,TRBD1,TRBJ2-5,CASSPTGAETQYF,TGTGCCAGCTCACCGACAGGGGCAGAGACCCAGTACTTC
TRBV6-5,TRBD2,TRBJ2-3,CASSQLAGRTDTQYF,TGTGCCAGCAGTCAACTAGCGGGACGGACAGATACGCAGTATTTT
TRBV10-3,TRBD2,TRBJ2-1,CAISGGSGAGVGNNEQFF,TGTGCCATCAGTGGCGGGTCTGGGGCGGGAGTGGGGAACAATGAGCAGTTCTTC
TRBV29-1,-,TRBJ1-2,CSVEQGPNYGYTF,TGCAGCGTTGAACAGGGGCCTAACTATGGCTACACCTTC
TRBV10-3,-,TRBJ2-7,CAISERSQGNEQYF,TGTGCCATCAGTGAGAGGAGCCAGGGAAACGAGCAGTACTTC
TRBV7-9,TRBD1,TRBJ2-5,CASSDGQVPVVETQYF,TGTGCCAGCAGCGACGGACAGGTCCCCGTAGTAGAGACCCAGTACTTC
TRBV7-8,-,TRBJ2-2,CASSLQGELFF,TGTGCCAGCAGCTTACAGGGGGAGCTGTTTTTT
TRBV7-3,TRBD2,TRBJ2-5,CASSLRGLAGEETQYF,TGTGCCAGCAGCTTAAGGGGGCTAGCGGGAGAAGAGACCCAGTACTTC
TRBV19,-,TRBJ1-1,CASNPGSYTEAFF,TGTGCCAGTAACCCAGGCAGTTACACTGAAGCTTTCTTT
TRBV7-3,-,TRBJ2-3,CASSFLRADTQYF,TGTGCCAGCAGCTTCTTGAGGGCAGATACGCAGTATTTT
TRBV28,-,TRBJ1-2,CASSSLNGGYTF,TGTGCCAGCAGTTCGCTTAACGGTGGCTACACCTTC
TRBV15,TRBD2,TRBJ2-7,CATSRDFSGRGKQYF,TGTGCCACCAGCAGAGATTTTAGCGGGAGAGGGAAGCAGTACTTC
TRBV6-1,TRBD2,TRBJ2-5,CASSESGRDGTQYF,TGTGCCAGCAGTGAAAGCGGGAGGGACGGGACCCAGTACTTC
TRBV5-1,-,TRBJ2-7,CASSLSGGKNEQYF,TGCGCCAGCAGCTTAAGTGGAGGTAAGAACGAGCAGTACTTC
TRBV19,-,TRBJ2-6,CASSIRSSGANVLTF,TGTGCCAGTAGTATACGGAGCTCTGGGGCCAACGTCCTGACTTTC
TRBV5-1,TRBD1,TRBJ2-4,CASSKTGELAKNIQYF,TGCGCCAGCAGTAAAACAGGGGAGTTAGCCAAAAACATTCAGTACTTC
TRBV10-3,-,TRBJ2-3,CATKGDGSTDTQYF,TGTGCCACAAAGGGGGACGGTAGCACAGATACGCAGTATTTT